This T cell receptor beta chain was captured in a study of blood T cell repertoires in COVID-19. This clone was seen once. The data were produced by immunoSEQ multiplex PCR, yet TCRdb's version contains in-frame clones alone and is incomplete. The sample yields 310,000 or so clones, roughly 90% seen once. Clinical history as reported by participants underpinned cohort assignment. Each recovered donor of Cohort 3 presented with two negative PCRs, clearance, or symptom resolution. Trimming took 5 bases from V and 6 from J; bases not matched to a gene: 3. The CDR3 extends over 12 amino acids. The germline V gene has CDR1 SGHTA and CDR2 FQGTGA.

Sequenced material: PBMCs or T cells enriched from blood (not recorded which). V usage is TRBV7-3 and J usage is TRBJ2-7; 8 bases fit TRBD1. This sequence was found in a woman aged 30 to 39 who had recovered from COVID-19. The CDR3 DNA sequence: TGTGCCAGCAGCATTACAGGGGGCGAGCAGTACTTC. This encodes CASSITGGEQYF.